The clone carrying this TCR beta chain was found once. The record originates from a study of cytomegalovirus exposure and HLA in healthy donors. From the approximately 120-subject validation cohort, which was separate from the roughly 630-subject first cohort, the donors were drawn. The table came from immunoSEQ multiplex PCR; TCRdb's copy has only in-frame clones and leaves some out. The sample holds nearly 80,000 clones, roughly 93% seen once. The CDR3 runs to 17 residues. The V gene's germline CDR1 is LGHNA and CDR2 YNFKEQ. V shed 4 bases and J shed 0 bases, with 17 bases lying between them. This chain joins TRBV4-2 and TRBJ2-3; perhaps TRBD1 as D (7 bases). The TCR originated in a woman in her 30s in good health and CMV-seronegative. Sequencing was performed on PBMCs. The CDR3 nucleotides read TGTGCCAGCAGCCTGAACCCGACAGGGACTAGCACAGATACGCAGTATTTT. The encoded protein is CASSLNPTGTSTDTQYF.